A selection of T cell receptor beta chains follows, all from one sample in a study of blood T cell repertoires in COVID-19. Libraries were prepared by immunoSEQ multiplex PCR; TCRdb keeps only in-frame clonotypes and omits some of them. The sample yields approximately 200,000 clones, 75% to 90% seen once. Sequenced sample: peripheral blood. The receptors were gathered from a man aged 55-75 years with acute or convalescent COVID-19. Both conserved end residues are part of each CDR3. The D gene is left open where the match is weak. Rows may omit the clone size; those that give it use once, few, many or a size class.

v_call	j_call	d_call	clone_size	cdr3_nt	cdr3_aa
TRBV27	TRBJ1-2	.	.	TGTGCCAGCAGTTTGCGAGGGCAGGGGTACGGCTACACCTTC	CASSLRGQGYGYTF
TRBV7-9	TRBJ2-3	TRBD1	.	TGTGCCAGCAGCTTATATTTGGGACAGGGGGCAGATACGCAGTATTTT	CASSLYLGQGADTQYF
TRBV3-1/TRBV3-2	TRBJ2-7	.	.	TGTGCCAGCAGCCAACTAGCGAAGACTGGGGTCGAGCAGTACTTC	CASSQLAKTGVEQYF
TRBV18	TRBJ2-2	.	once	TGTGCCAGCTCTCCTCTAAGCACCGGGGAGCTGTTTTTT	CASSPLSTGELFF
TRBV7-2	TRBJ2-7	TRBD2	few	TGTGCCAGCAGCTTAGCGGTAGCGGGAGTTCAAGAGCAGTACTTC	CASSLAVAGVQEQYF
TRBV7-9	TRBJ1-1	TRBD1	.	TGTGCCAGCAGACCTCCTAGACAGGGGGGCACTGAAGCTTTCTTT	CASRPPRQGGTEAFF
TRBV7-3	TRBJ2-2	TRBD2	.	TGTGCCAGCAGCTTAACGGCGGGAGTGAGAACCGGGGAGCTGTTTTTT	CASSLTAGVRTGELFF
TRBV27	TRBJ2-7	.	.	TGTGCCAGCAGTTTAGCGAGCCCCTACGAGCAGTACTTC	CASSLASPYEQYF
TRBV5-6	TRBJ1-4	.	.	TGTGCCAGCAGCTTGGAGGGCCAGAACGGGGCAACTAATGAAAAACTGTTTTTT	CASSLEGQNGATNEKLFF
TRBV5-8	TRBJ2-2	.	.	TGTGCCAGCAGCTTGGGGAGTGTTGCGGGACTCACCGGGGAGCTGTTTTTT	CASSLGSVAGLTGELFF
TRBV7-2	TRBJ2-2	.	.	TGTGCCAGCAGCCTAGACGAGCTGATACTCCTTCCCGGGGAGCTGTTTTTT	CASSLDELILLPGELFF
TRBV24-1	TRBJ2-2	.	.	TGTGCCACCAGTGACCCGACACTGGCGACCGGGGAGCTGTTTTTT	CATSDPTLATGELFF
TRBV10-3	TRBJ2-1	TRBD2	.	TGTGCCATCAGCTCCGGGACTAGCGGTGAGCAGTTCTTC	CAISSGTSGEQFF
TRBV15	TRBJ1-4	.	once	TGTGCCACCAGCAGCCCGGGGGGGAACGAAAAACTGTTTTTT	CATSSPGGNEKLFF
TRBV20-1	TRBJ1-3	.	.	TGCAGTGCTAGTGTAGCCTCTGGAAACACCATATATTTT	CSASVASGNTIYF
TRBV27	TRBJ1-5	.	.	TGTGCCAGCAGTTTGGTGGGAGAGTCTCAGCCCCAGCATTTT	CASSLVGESQPQHF
TRBV28	TRBJ2-2	TRBD1	.	TGTGCCAGCAGTCCCCAGGGGGCAGGAACCGGGGAGCTGTTTTTT	CASSPQGAGTGELFF
TRBV5-1	TRBJ2-7	TRBD1	.	TGCGCCAGCAGGAGGGACAGCCTCTACGAGCAGTACTTC	CASRRDSLYEQYF
TRBV7-9	TRBJ1-6	.	few	TGTGCCAGCAGCTTTCTGGCAATCGGGTCTTATGGCTCACCCCTCCACTTT	CASSFLAIGSYGSPLHF
TRBV7-9	TRBJ2-1	TRBD2	once	TGTGCCAGCAGCTTGATACTAGCGTCCTACAATGAGCAGTTCTTC	CASSLILASYNEQFF
TRBV30	TRBJ2-5	TRBD2	.	TGTGCCTGGAGTGTAAGGACTAGGGAGACCCAGTACTTC	CAWSVRTRETQYF
TRBV7-9	TRBJ2-3	.	once	TGTGCCAGCAGCCCCAGGGGCCCAGATACGCAGTATTTT	CASSPRGPDTQYF
TRBV7-3	TRBJ2-1	.	.	TGTGCCAGCGGTCCCCGGTCGGGGAATGAGCAGTTCTTC	CASGPRSGNEQFF
TRBV6-5	TRBJ2-1	TRBD2	.	TGTGCCAGCAGTCTACTAGCGGGGGTAGATTTACGGTTCTTC	CASSLLAGVDLRFF
TRBV2	TRBJ2-7	TRBD2	.	TGTGCCAGCAGGTTGCGGGAGGGCTTGAGCTCCTACGAGCAGTACTTC	CASRLREGLSSYEQYF
TRBV10-3	TRBJ1-6	.	.	TGTGCCATCAGTGAGCAGGGAAGCTCCTATAATTCACCCCTCCACTTT	CAISEQGSSYNSPLHF
TRBV7-2	TRBJ2-1	.	.	TGTGCCAGCAGCTTACAGGGAAATGAGCAGTTCTTC	CASSLQGNEQFF
TRBV3-1/TRBV3-2	TRBJ2-7	TRBD2	.	TGTGCCAGCACTAGGAGGGGAGGGCGTGCGTGGGAGCAGTACTTC	CASTRRGGRAWEQYF
TRBV3-1/TRBV3-2	TRBJ1-1	TRBD1	.	TGTGCCAGCAGCCATCCCCGGACAGGTTCGACTGAAGCTTTCTTT	CASSHPRTGSTEAFF
TRBV5-4	TRBJ1-4	.	.	TGTGCCAGCAGCCGCGTGGATGAAAAACTGTTTTTT	CASSRVDEKLFF
TRBV10-3	TRBJ2-3	.	.	TGTGCCATCAGTGACAGTCATCACACAGATACGCAGTATTTT	CAISDSHHTDTQYF
TRBV6-5	TRBJ1-2	TRBD1	.	TGTGCCAGCAGTTATCAGGGGGAAAATGGCTACACCTTC	CASSYQGENGYTF
TRBV14	TRBJ2-7	.	few	TGTGCCAGCAGCCAAGGAACCGGAGGTGGCGAGCAGTACTTC	CASSQGTGGGEQYF
TRBV19	TRBJ2-2	.	.	TGTGCCAGTACCCGAGGACAGTTCGGAACCGGGGAGCTGTTTTTT	CASTRGQFGTGELFF
TRBV9	TRBJ2-4	TRBD2	.	TGTGCCAGCAGCGAGGGACTAGCGGGAGCCAAAAACATTCAGTACTTC	CASSEGLAGAKNIQYF
TRBV6-2/TRBV6-3	TRBJ1-6	.	few	TGTGCCAGCAGTTACATCCGTGACATTCGGTCACCCCTCCACTTT	CASSYIRDIRSPLHF
TRBV7-3	TRBJ2-6	TRBD2	.	TGTGCCAGCAGCTTAACTCCCTCGGGACTACCTAGTGTCCTGACTTTC	CASSLTPSGLPSVLTF
TRBV4-2	TRBJ2-2	TRBD2	.	TGTGCCAGCAGCCAATCAGGACTAGGTTCCGGGGAGCTGTTTTTT	CASSQSGLGSGELFF
TRBV27	TRBJ1-4	.	.	TGTGCCAGCAGTTTCCTTTTTAATGAAAAACTGTTTTTT	CASSFLFNEKLFF
TRBV6-2/TRBV6-3	TRBJ1-3	.	.	TGTGCCAGCAGTTACCGGCGACAGGACTCTGGAAACACCATATATTTT	CASSYRRQDSGNTIYF
TRBV27	TRBJ1-1	TRBD1	.	TGTGCCAGCAGTCCTAGGGGGCGGGCAGCAACTGAAGCTTTCTTT	CASSPRGRAATEAFF
TRBV12-5	TRBJ2-1	TRBD2	.	TGTGCTAGTGGTTTGGTACCTAGCGGGAGCTCCTACAATGAGCAGTTCTTC	CASGLVPSGSSYNEQFF
TRBV27	TRBJ2-2	TRBD1	.	TGTGCCAGCAGTTTATCCCGGACAGGGGGCACCGGGGAGCTGTTTTTT	CASSLSRTGGTGELFF
TRBV2	TRBJ2-7	.	.	TGTGCCAGCAAGAGACTTTCCCACGAGCAGTACTTC	CASKRLSHEQYF
TRBV28	TRBJ1-6	.	.	TGTGCCAGCAGTCCGCCCGGCTTCGGAGGGGATTCACCCCTCCACTTT	CASSPPGFGGDSPLHF
TRBV7-9	TRBJ2-5	.	.	TGTGCCAGCAGCACAATGGTCCCGGAGACCCAGTACTTC	CASSTMVPETQYF
TRBV3-1/TRBV3-2	TRBJ2-1	.	.	TGTGCCAGCAGCCAAGTGGCGGCTGGATCCGGGAATGAGCAGTTCTTC	CASSQVAAGSGNEQFF
TRBV19	TRBJ2-6	TRBD2	.	TGTGCCAGTAGTTCAGTCCTAGCGGGAGTAGTTGGGGCCAACGTCCTGACTTTC	CASSSVLAGVVGANVLTF
TRBV27	TRBJ1-6	.	.	TGTGCCAGCAGTTTATATTACCGGTCACCCCTCCACTTT	CASSLYYRSPLHF
TRBV7-2	TRBJ2-3	TRBD2	.	TGTGCCAGCAGCTTGGCTAGCGGAATTAGCACAGATACGCAGTATTTT	CASSLASGISTDTQYF
TRBV19	TRBJ1-5	.	.	TGTGCCAGTAGTATAGATCTAACGGGGGGCAGACAGCCCCAGCATTTT	CASSIDLTGGRQPQHF